Sequencing of this TCR beta chain was carried out in a study of blood T cell repertoires in COVID-19. Study-level background: The United States, Italy and Spain supplied acute and convalescent COVID-19 samples. In each case, the material was cDNA or gDNA derived from T cells, B-cell-depleted T cells, or PBMCs.

This CDR3 region has 16 residues. Germline values: CDR1 ENHRY, CDR2 SYGVKD. J gave up 3 bases and V 2 bases, and 8 bases lay outside the gene matches. Repertoires were generated with immunoSEQ multiplex PCR, while TCRdb's copy carries only in-frame clones and drops some. The table includes more than 300,000 clones, roughly 88% detected once. In this sample, this clone turned up a few times. This rearrangement joins TRBV10-3 to TRBJ1-1; 8 bases agree with TRBD1. Specimen: peripheral blood. This receptor was taken from a woman between 45 and 65 years old with acute or convalescent COVID-19. The CDR3 region has the DNA TGTGCCATCAGTGAGCCGACAGGGGAGAAGGACACTGAAGCTTTCTTT. It yields the protein CAISEPTGEKDTEAFF.